The source of this T cell receptor beta chain is a study of beta chain features in type 1 diabetes. Study background: Sorted cells numbering roughly 98,000,000 were examined across all samples.

Expressed TCRB transcripts were sequenced because the entire RNA isolate underwent reverse transcription. Libraries were prepared by immunoSEQ multiplex PCR; TCRdb keeps only in-frame clonotypes and omits some of them. Here the sample spans about 340,000 clones, roughly 13% being singletons. Study-level points and caveats: Relative to healthy donors, patients appeared to have naive, central memory and Treg TCRB repertoires that were more similar. A moderate, significant TCRB CDR3 shortening appeared in type 1 diabetes across four CD4+ subsets. Insertions were fewer and deletions more numerous at VDJ junctions in type 1 diabetes patients.

This CDR3 comprises 12 residues. Germline CDR1 is SGHRS and CDR2 is YFSETQ. Trimming pared 0 bases from V and 6 bases from J, leaving 7 bases between. A note on this clone: Antigen specificity is unknown.

This chain links TRBV5-1 with TRBJ2-7; D is ambiguous. This clonotype was obtained from a young woman with type 1 diabetes. Sequencing input: naive CD4+ T cells from blood. This chain's CDR3 is CASSLGESEQYF. For the CDR3, the DNA is TGCGCCAGCAGCTTGGGAGAATCCGAGCAGTACTTC.